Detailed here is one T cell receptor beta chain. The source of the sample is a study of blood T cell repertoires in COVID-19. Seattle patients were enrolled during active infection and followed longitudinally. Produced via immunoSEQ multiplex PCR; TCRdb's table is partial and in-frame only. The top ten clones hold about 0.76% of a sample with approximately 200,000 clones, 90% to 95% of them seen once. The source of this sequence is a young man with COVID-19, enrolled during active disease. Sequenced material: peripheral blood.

CDR3 sequence reads: CASSAGLHTYNEQFF. The CDR3, as DNA: TGTGCCAGCAGCGCGGGACTCCATACCTACAATGAGCAGTTCTTC. V usage is TRBV7-9 and J usage is TRBJ2-1, with a weak D call TRBD2 (6 bases). Trimming pared 5 bases from V and 2 bases from J, leaving 13 bases between. This CDR3 has 15 residues. Germline-derived CDR1 and CDR2 are SEHNR and FQNEAQ (reference sequence).